This is a list of T cell receptor beta chains from one sample in a study of cytomegalovirus exposure and HLA in healthy donors. The table came from immunoSEQ multiplex PCR; TCRdb's copy has only in-frame clones and leaves some out. Of around 110,000 clones listed, about two thirds are singletons. Sequenced material: PBMCs. Receptor source: a boy aged 5-17 years in good health and CMV-seronegative. The CDR3 runs from the conserved cysteine through the conserved F or W. The D gene is left open where the match is weak. Clone size is stated in some rows and not others, as once, few, many or a class when expanded.

>TRBD1|TRBV25-1|TRBJ1-4|once
TGTGCCAGCAGTGAATTCCTCGGACAGGGTAATGAAAAACTGTTTTTT
CASSEFLGQGNEKLFF
>TRBD1|TRBV5-1|TRBJ2-3|-
TGCGCCAGCAGCCGCGCACAGGGGGCGAGCACAGATACGCAGTATTTT
CASSRAQGASTDTQYF
>-|TRBV7-9|TRBJ2-2|-
TGTGCCAGCAGCTTAGGGCAAATCGGGGAGCTGTTTTTT
CASSLGQIGELFF
>-|TRBV7-2|TRBJ1-2|-
TGTGCCAGCAGCTCCCCGGGAGTATATGGCTACACCTTC
CASSSPGVYGYTF
>TRBD1|TRBV5-1|TRBJ2-7|-
TGCGCCAGCAGCTTGGAAGGGACAGGCTACGAGCAGTACTTC
CASSLEGTGYEQYF
>-|TRBV5-1|TRBJ2-7|-
TGCGCCAGCAGCTTGGATTGGGGTAGCGCCTACGAGCAGTACTTC
CASSLDWGSAYEQYF
>TRBD2|TRBV6-1|TRBJ2-7|-
TGTGCCAGCACTAAAGAGGCGGGGGGCCCCTACGAGCAGTACTTC
CASTKEAGGPYEQYF
>TRBD1|TRBV5-6|TRBJ1-3|few
TGTGCCAGCAGCTTGTTCGGTGACTTGACAGGGGATACTGGAAACACCATATATTTT
CASSLFGDLTGDTGNTIYF
>TRBD1|TRBV7-6|TRBJ2-6|-
TGTGCCAGCACCCACCAACAGGGGTCTGGGGCCAACGTCCTGACTTTC
CASTHQQGSGANVLTF
>-|TRBV6-5|TRBJ1-5|few
TGTGCCAGCAGTTACTCGAGGAATCAGCCCCAGCATTTT
CASSYSRNQPQHF
>TRBD1|TRBV30|TRBJ1-4|-
TGTGCCTGGAGTGTTACAGGGGGCATCGGAAAACTGTTTTTT
CAWSVTGGIGKLFF
>-|TRBV4-3|TRBJ1-2|-
TGCGCCAGCAGCCAAGATTTTACCAGGGGTAACTATGGCTACACCTTC
CASSQDFTRGNYGYTF
>-|TRBV19|TRBJ1-3|once
TGTGCCAGTAGTATAGGAGTAATCGGTGGAAACACCATATATTTT
CASSIGVIGGNTIYF
>-|TRBV11-2|TRBJ1-1|few
TGTGCCAGCAGCTTAGATGGGGCTATGAACACTGAAGCTTTCTTT
CASSLDGAMNTEAFF
>-|TRBV7-6|TRBJ1-4|-
TGTGCCAGCAGCCCCGGGGGTGAAAAACTGTTTTTT
CASSPGGEKLFF
>TRBD2|TRBV27|TRBJ2-1|-
TGTGCCAGTTCGACCGGGACTAGCGGACACAATGAGCAGTTCTTC
CASSTGTSGHNEQFF
>TRBD2|TRBV5-4|TRBJ2-3|-
TGTGCCAGCAGCTTCAAAGCGGGGGCCGCAGATACGCAGTATTTT
CASSFKAGAADTQYF